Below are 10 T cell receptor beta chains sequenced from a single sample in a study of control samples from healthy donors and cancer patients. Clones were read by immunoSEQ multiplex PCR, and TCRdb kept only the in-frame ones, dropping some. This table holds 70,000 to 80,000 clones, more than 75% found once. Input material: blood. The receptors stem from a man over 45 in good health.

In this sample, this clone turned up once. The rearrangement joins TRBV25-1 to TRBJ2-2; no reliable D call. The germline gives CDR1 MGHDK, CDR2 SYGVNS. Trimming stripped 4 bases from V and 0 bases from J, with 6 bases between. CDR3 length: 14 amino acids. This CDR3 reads CASSAFSNTGELFF. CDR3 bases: TGTGCCAGCAGTGCTTTTTCGAACACCGGGGAGCTGTTTTTT.

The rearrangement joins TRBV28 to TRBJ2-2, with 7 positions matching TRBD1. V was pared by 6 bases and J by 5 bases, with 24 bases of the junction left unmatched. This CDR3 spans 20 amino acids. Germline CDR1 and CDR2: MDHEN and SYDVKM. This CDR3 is CASRPSPGQTFGWVTGELFF. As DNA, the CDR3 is TGTGCCAGCAGGCCATCTCCGGGACAGACCTTTGGGTGGGTGACCGGGGAGCTGTTTTTT.

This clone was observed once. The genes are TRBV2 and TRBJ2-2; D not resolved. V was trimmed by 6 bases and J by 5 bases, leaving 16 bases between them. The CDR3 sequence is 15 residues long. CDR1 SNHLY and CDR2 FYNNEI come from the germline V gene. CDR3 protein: CASRASQSETGELFF. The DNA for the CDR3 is TGTGCCAGCAGAGCGTCGCAGAGCGAGACCGGGGAGCTGTTTTTT.

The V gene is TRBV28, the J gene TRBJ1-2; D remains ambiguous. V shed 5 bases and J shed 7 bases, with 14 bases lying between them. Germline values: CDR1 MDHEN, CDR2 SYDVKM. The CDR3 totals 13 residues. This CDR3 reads CASSPSEGRGYTF. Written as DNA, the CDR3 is TGTGCCAGCAGTCCCTCGGAAGGGCGTGGCTACACCTTC.

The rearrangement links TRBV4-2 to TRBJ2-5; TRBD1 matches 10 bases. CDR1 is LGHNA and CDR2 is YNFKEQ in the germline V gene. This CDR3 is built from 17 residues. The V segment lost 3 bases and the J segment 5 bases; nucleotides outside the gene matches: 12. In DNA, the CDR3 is TGTGCCAGCAGCCAGGGACGGGACAGGGGATGGATGGAGACCCAGTACTTC. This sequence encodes CASSQGRDRGWMETQYF.

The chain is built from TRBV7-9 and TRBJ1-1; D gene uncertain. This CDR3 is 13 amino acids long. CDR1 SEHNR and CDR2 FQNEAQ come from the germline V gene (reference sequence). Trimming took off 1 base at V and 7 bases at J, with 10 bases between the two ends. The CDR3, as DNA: TGTGCCAGCAGCTTAGGTCGGAAAGTTGAAGCTTTCTTT. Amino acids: CASSLGRKVEAFF.

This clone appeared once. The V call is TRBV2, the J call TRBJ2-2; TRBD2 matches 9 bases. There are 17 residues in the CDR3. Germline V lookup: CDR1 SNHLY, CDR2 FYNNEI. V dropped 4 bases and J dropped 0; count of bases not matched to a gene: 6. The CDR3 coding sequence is TGTGCCAGCAGTGGGCTAGCGGGGAACGCGAACACCGGGGAGCTGTTTTTT. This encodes CASSGLAGNANTGELFF.

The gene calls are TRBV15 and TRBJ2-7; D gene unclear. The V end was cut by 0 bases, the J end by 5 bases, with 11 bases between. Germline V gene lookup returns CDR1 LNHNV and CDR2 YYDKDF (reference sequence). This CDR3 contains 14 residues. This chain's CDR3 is CATSRDGPQDEQYF. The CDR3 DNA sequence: TGTGCCACCAGCAGAGATGGGCCGCAAGACGAGCAGTACTTC.

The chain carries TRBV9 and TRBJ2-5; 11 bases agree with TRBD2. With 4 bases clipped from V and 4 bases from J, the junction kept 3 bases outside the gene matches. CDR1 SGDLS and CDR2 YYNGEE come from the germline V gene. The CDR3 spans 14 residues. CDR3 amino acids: CASSPLAGAETQYF. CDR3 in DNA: TGTGCCAGCAGCCCACTAGCGGGAGCAGAGACCCAGTACTTC. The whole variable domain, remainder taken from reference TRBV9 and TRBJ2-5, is DSGVTQTPKHLITATGQRVTLRCSPRSGDLSVYWYQQSLDQGLQFLIQYYNGEERAKGNILERFSAQQFPDLHSELNLSSLELGDSALYFCASSPLAGAETQYFGPGTRLLVL.

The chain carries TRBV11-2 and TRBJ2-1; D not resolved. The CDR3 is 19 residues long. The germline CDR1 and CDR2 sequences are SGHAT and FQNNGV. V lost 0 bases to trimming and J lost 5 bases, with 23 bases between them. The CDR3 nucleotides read TGTGCCAGCAGCTTAGAACGTTTCGTGACACCAAAAAGACACAATGAGCAGTTCTTC. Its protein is CASSLERFVTPKRHNEQFF.